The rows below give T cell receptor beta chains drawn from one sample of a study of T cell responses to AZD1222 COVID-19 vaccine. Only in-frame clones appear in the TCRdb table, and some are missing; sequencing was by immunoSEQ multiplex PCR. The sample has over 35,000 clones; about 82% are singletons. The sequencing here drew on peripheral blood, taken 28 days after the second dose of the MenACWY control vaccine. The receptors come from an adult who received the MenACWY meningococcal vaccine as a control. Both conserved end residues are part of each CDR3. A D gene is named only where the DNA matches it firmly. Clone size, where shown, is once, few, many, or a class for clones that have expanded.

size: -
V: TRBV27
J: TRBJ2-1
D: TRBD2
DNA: TGTGCCAGCAGTTTGGGACTAACCTCCTACAATGAGCAGTTCTTC
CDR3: CASSLGLTSYNEQFF

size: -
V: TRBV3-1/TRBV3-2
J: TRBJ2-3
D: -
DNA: TGTGCCAGCAGCCAAGGGGGTCCTAATACGCAGTATTTT
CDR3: CASSQGGPNTQYF

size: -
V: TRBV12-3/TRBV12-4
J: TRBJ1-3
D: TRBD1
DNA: TGTGCCAGCAGAGGGGACAGACTCACCATATATTTT
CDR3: CASRGDRLTIYF

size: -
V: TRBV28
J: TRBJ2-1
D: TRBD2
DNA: TGTGCGATCACGATGTCGGAGCGGGGCAATGAGCAGTTCTTC
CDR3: CAITMSERGNEQFF

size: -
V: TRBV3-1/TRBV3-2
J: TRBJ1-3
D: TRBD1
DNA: TGTGCCAGCAGCGCCGGGACAGGGTTTGGCTCTGGAAACACCATATATTTT
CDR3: CASSAGTGFGSGNTIYF

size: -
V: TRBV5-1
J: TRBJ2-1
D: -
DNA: TGCGCCAGCAGCACGTGGGGCCAGAGCTCCTACAATGAGCAGTTCTTC
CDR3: CASSTWGQSSYNEQFF

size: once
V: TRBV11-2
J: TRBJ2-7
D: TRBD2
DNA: TGTGCCAGCAGCCCCCTGACTAGCGGAACCTACGAGCAGTACTTC
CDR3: CASSPLTSGTYEQYF

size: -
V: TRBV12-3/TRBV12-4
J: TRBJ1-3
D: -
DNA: TGTGCCAGCAGTCTATGGGCTGGAAACACCATATATTTT
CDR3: CASSLWAGNTIYF

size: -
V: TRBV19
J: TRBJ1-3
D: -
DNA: TGTGCCAGTAGGGCAGGGACTGGAAACACCATATATTTT
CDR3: CASRAGTGNTIYF

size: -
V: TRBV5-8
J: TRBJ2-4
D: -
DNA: TGTGCCAGCAGCTTGCACCGCGGAGGTAAAAACATTCAGTACTTC
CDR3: CASSLHRGGKNIQYF

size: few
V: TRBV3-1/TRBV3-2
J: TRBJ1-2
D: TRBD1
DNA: TGTGCCAGCAGCCAAGATCACAGGGGGGACTATGGCTACACCTTC
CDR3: CASSQDHRGDYGYTF

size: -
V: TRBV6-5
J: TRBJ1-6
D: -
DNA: TGTGCCAGCAGATTACAGGCCAGGAATTCACCCCTCCACTTT
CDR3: CASRLQARNSPLHF

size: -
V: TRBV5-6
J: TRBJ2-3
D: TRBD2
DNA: TGTGCCAGCAGCTTGGTGAGTCGGGAGGACCTCCACCTGTATTTT
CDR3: CASSLVSREDLHLYF

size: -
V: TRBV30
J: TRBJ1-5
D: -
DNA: TGTGCCTGGAGTGTAGGCAGCAATCAGCCCCAGCATTTT
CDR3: CAWSVGSNQPQHF

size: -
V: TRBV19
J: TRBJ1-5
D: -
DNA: TGTGCCAGTAGTATAACCCACAGGGCCCTCAATCAGCCCCAGCATTTT
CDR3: CASSITHRALNQPQHF

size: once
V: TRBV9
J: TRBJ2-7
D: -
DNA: TGTGCCAGCAGCTCCGGCAGACAGGTTGTTCGGAACGAGCAGTACTTC
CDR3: CASSSGRQVVRNEQYF

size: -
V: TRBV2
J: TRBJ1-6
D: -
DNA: TGTGCCAGCAACCCGGACAGCTTTTATAATTCACCCCTCCACTTT
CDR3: CASNPDSFYNSPLHF

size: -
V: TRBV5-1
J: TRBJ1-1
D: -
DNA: TGCGCCAGCAGGCGACAGACGAACACTGAAGCTTTCTTT
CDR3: CASRRQTNTEAFF

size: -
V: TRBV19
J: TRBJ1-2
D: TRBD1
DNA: TGTGCCAGTAGTTCAGACCGACAGGGGAGGTATGGCTACACCTTC
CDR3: CASSSDRQGRYGYTF

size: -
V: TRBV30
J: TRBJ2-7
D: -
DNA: TGTGCCTGGAGTCGGGGCTACGAGCAGTACTTC
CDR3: CAWSRGYEQYF

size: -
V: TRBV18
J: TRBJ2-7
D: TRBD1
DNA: TGTGCCAGCTCACGTGCGATGACAGGGGATATCGACGAGCAGTACTTC
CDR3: CASSRAMTGDIDEQYF

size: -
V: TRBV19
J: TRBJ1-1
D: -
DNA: TGTGCCAGTAGGCGGACGGCTCAGAACACTGAAGCTTTCTTT
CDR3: CASRRTAQNTEAFF

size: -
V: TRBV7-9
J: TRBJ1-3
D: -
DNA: TGTGCCAGCAGAGATAGCCCTGGAAACACCATATATTTT
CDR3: CASRDSPGNTIYF

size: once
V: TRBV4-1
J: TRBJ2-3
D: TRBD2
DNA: TGCGCCAGCAGCCGCAGTCGGGACCGGGGGGGCACAGATACGCAGTATTTT
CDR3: CASSRSRDRGGTDTQYF

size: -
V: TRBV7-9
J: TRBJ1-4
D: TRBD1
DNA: TGTGCCAGCAGCTACCCGCAGGGGGCAAGTGGGTGGACTAATGAAAAACTGTTTTTT
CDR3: CASSYPQGASGWTNEKLFF

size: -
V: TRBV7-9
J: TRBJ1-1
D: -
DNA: TGTGCCAGCAGCCCCCAGACTGAAGCTTTCTTT
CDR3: CASSPQTEAFF

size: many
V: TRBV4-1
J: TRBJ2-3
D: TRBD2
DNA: TGCGCCAGCAGCCAAGTTTTAGCGGGAAGAGATACGCAGTATTTT
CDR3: CASSQVLAGRDTQYF

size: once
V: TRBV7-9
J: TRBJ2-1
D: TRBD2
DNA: TGTGCCAGCGGACTAGCGGGAGTCAATGAGCAGTTCTTC
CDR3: CASGLAGVNEQFF

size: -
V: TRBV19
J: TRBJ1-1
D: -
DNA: TGTGCCAGTACCACGGAGAACACTGAAGCTTTCTTT
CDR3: CASTTENTEAFF

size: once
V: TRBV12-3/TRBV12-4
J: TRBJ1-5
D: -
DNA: TGTGCCAGCAGCCAGGGCTGGAATCAGCCCCAGCATTTT
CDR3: CASSQGWNQPQHF

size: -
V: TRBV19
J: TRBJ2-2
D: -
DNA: TGTGCCAGTAGATCTTTAGGGCCCGGGGAGCTGTTTTTT
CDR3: CASRSLGPGELFF

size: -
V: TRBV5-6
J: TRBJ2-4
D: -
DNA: TGTGCCAGCAGCTTGGATTGGGGAGCGAACATTCAGTACTTC
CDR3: CASSLDWGANIQYF

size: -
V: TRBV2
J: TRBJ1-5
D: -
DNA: TGTGCCAGCAGTGAATACGGTAGGGCTGGCAATCAGCCCCAGCATTTT
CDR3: CASSEYGRAGNQPQHF

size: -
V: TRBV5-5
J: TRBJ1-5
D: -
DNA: TGTGCCAGCAGCTTGGTGGGTCTCGGCAATCAGCCCCAGCATTTT
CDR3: CASSLVGLGNQPQHF

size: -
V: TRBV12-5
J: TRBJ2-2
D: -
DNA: TGTGCTAGTGGGCCACGAACGAACACCGGGGAGCTGTTTTTT
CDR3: CASGPRTNTGELFF

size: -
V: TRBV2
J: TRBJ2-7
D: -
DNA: TGTGCCAGCAGTGTTACAGTCTCCTACGAGCAGTACTTC
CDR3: CASSVTVSYEQYF

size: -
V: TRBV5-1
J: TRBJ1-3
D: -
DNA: TGCGCCAGCAGCTTGGGGGCCAATGGGGGAAACACCATATATTTT
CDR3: CASSLGANGGNTIYF

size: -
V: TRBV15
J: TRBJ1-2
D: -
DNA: TGTGCCACCAGCAGAGATCCAAGGGGCGACTACACCTTC
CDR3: CATSRDPRGDYTF

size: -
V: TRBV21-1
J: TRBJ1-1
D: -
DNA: TGTGCCAGCAGCAAAAAGGGGCCGAACACTGAAGCTTTCTTT
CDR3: CASSKKGPNTEAFF

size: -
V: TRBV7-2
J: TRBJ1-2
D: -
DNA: TGTGCCAGCAGCTTAGGAGGGGGGGGAACAAGCTATGGCTACACCTTC
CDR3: CASSLGGGGTSYGYTF

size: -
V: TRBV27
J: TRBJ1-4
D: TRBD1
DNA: TGTGCCAGCAGTCCCCTCCCGGACAGGGAGAGGCGAAAACTGTTTTTT
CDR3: CASSPLPDRERRKLFF

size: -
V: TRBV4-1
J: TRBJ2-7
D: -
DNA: TGCGCCAGCAGCCAAGAGAGGCCAGGGAGCTACGAGCAGTACTTC
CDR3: CASSQERPGSYEQYF

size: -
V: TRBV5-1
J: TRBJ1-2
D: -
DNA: TGCGCCAGCAGCCATACATCTAACTATGGCTACACCTTC
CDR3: CASSHTSNYGYTF

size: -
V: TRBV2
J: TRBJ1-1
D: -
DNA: TGTGCCAGCACCATGACAGGGAACACTGAAGCTTTCTTT
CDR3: CASTMTGNTEAFF

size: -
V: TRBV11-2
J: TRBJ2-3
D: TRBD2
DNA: TGTGCCAGCAGCTTAGCATCTCGGGGGGGCACAGATACGCAGTATTTT
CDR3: CASSLASRGGTDTQYF

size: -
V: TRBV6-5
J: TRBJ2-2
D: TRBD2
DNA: TGTGCCAGCAGTTACTCGATTCGGGGGGTCGGGGAGCTGTTTTTT
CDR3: CASSYSIRGVGELFF

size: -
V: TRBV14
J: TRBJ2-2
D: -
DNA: TGTGCCAGCAGCCTGATCAGAGGCACCGGGGAGCTGTTTTTT
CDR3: CASSLIRGTGELFF

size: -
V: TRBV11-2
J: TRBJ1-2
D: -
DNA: TGTGCCAGCAGCTTAAGACCAGTGGGAAACTATGGCTACACCTTC
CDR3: CASSLRPVGNYGYTF

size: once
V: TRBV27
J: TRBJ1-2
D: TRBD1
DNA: TGTGCCAGCAGTCTGACAGGGGTGGTAAACTATGGCTACACCTTC
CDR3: CASSLTGVVNYGYTF

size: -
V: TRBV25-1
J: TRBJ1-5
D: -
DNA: TGTGCCAGCAGTGGACCCTCTTACGGTCAGCCCCAGCATTTT
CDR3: CASSGPSYGQPQHF

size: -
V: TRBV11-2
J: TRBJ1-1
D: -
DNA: TGTGCCAGCAGCCTCCTGGGACTTATGAACACTGAAGCTTTCTTT
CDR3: CASSLLGLMNTEAFF

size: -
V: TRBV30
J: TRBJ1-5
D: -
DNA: TGTGCCTGGAGCTCTGACAGGATGGGCCTTAGCAATCAGCCCCAGCATTTT
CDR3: CAWSSDRMGLSNQPQHF

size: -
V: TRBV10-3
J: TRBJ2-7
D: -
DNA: TGTGCCATCAGTGAAACAGGGAACGGGAGCGAGCAGTACTTC
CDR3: CAISETGNGSEQYF